A selection of T cell receptor beta chains follows, all from one sample in a study of regulatory T cells in long-lasting Graves disease. TCRdb analysed the multiplex PCR reads with MiXCR anew, one entry per CDR3 protein. This sample has under 300,000 distinct CDR3 sequences, with approximately 18% found just once. Another study also made use of these data, one on T cells in Graves' hyperthyroidism and ophthalmopathy.

The sample in question was peripheral blood mononuclear cells (PBMCs), obtained at new diagnosis, from a patient treated with antithyroid drugs. These receptors all come from a woman aged 25 to 45 with Graves disease. Both conserved end residues are part of each CDR3. Each record gives: J gene, V gene, D gene, clone size, CDR3 DNA, CDR3 protein. A D gene is named only where the DNA matches it firmly. Clone sizes are shown as once, few, many, or a class for an expanded clone.

>TRBJ1-6|TRBV20-1|-|many
TGCAGTGCTAGGGTGGGGGCAGGTTCACCCCTCCACTTT
CSARVGAGSPLHF
>TRBJ2-1|TRBV19|TRBD2|few
TGTGCCACCAACCTCGGGGGGGCGGTTAATGAGCAGTTCTTC
CATNLGGAVNEQFF
>TRBJ2-7|TRBV11-2|-|many
TGTGCCAGCAGCTTGGGTAGGGCAACGGGCTACGAGCAGTACTTC
CASSLGRATGYEQYF
>TRBJ2-7|TRBV12-3/TRBV12-4|-|many
TGTGCCAGCAGTTTTCAGTCCTACGAGCAGTACTTC
CASSFQSYEQYF
>TRBJ2-1|TRBV2|-|many
TGTGCCAGCAGACAACGAGACGAAAGCTACAATGAGCAGTTCTTC
CASRQRDESYNEQFF
>TRBJ2-5|TRBV20-1|TRBD2|many
TGCAGTGCTAGCCGTAGCGGGGGGGCCGGGGAGACCCAGTACTTC
CSASRSGGAGETQYF
>TRBJ2-1|TRBV20-1|TRBD2|many
TGCAGTGCTAGGGGGACGGGGGGGTCCTACAATGAGCAGTTCTTC
CSARGTGGSYNEQFF
>TRBJ1-5|TRBV12-3/TRBV12-4|TRBD1|many
TGTGCCAGCAGTCGGACAGGGGATCAGCCCCAGCATTTT
CASSRTGDQPQHF
>TRBJ2-1|TRBV12-3/TRBV12-4|TRBD2|many
TGTGCCAGCAGTTCCCCGCGGAGCGGGGCCTACAATGAGCAGTTCTTC
CASSSPRSGAYNEQFF
>TRBJ2-1|TRBV24-1|-|many
TGTGCCACCAGTGACCCGACTAGAGGGGACAATGAGCAGTTCTTC
CATSDPTRGDNEQFF